Included here is one T cell receptor beta chain sequence, with context. Its specificity is unknown. Specified time point: persistent/refractory GD, antithyroid drugs over 5 years with positive TRAb. From PBMCs, RNA was extracted and then used to make the TCR library. The guidelines of the American Thyroid Association were the basis for diagnosing Graves' disease. These data are taken from a study of regulatory T cells in long-lasting Graves disease. Study findings and constraints: Persistent disease was associated with favored TRBV28 usage and with favored use of TRBJ1-2 and TRBJ2-5. Limited sample numbers may have lowered accuracy. Graves' patients with persistent disease showed TCR diversity lower than patients newly diagnosed.

CDR3-region Arm-PCR and iRepertoire HTBI primers produced the TCR beta libraries. TCRdb reanalysed the multiplex PCR reads using MiXCR and keeps one entry per CDR3 protein. The repertoire has around 340,000 distinct CDR3 sequences, around a fifth of them found once; the top ten carry 25% to 35%. Germline assignment: CDR1 MDHEN and CDR2 SYDVKM. The CDR3 extends over 20 amino acids. J gave up 1 base and V 3 bases, and 13 bases lay outside the gene matches. This receptor was identified in a female donor with Graves disease. Sequencing was performed on peripheral blood mononuclear cells (PBMCs), taken when the disease was refractory, from a patient treated with antithyroid drugs. The chain is built from TRBV28 and TRBJ2-1; 12 bases match TRBD2. The CDR3 loop reads CASSFRRLAGGPGSYNEQFF. The DNA for the CDR3 is TGTGCCAGCAGTTTTCGTCGGCTAGCGGGAGGGCCGGGGTCCTACAATGAGCAGTTCTTC.